This TCR beta chain was identified in a study of blood T cell repertoires in COVID-19. About the research overall: The United States, Italy and Spain were the sources of the acute and convalescent COVID-19 samples.

Germline V gene data show CDR1 as LNHDA and CDR2 as SQIVND (reference sequence). The CDR3 runs to 12 residues. V lost 2 bases to trimming and J lost 7 bases, with 6 bases between them. TCRdb's table, derived via immunoSEQ multiplex PCR, lists solely in-frame clones and lacks some. The data show 200,000 to 250,000 clones, 70% to 90% seen once. The chain recombines TRBV19 with TRBJ1-5; D is ambiguous. This TCR was sampled from a man aged 50-59 years with acute or convalescent COVID-19. The sequenced sample was peripheral blood. CDR3 DNA: TGTGCCAGTAGTATACTGTTCCAGCCCCAGCATTTT. Translation gives CASSILFQPQHF.